This T cell receptor beta chain was recovered during a study of blood T cells in healthy people across ages (dated by TCRdb to between 2015 and 2016). In the study overall: In model experiments, roughly one uniquely barcoded TCR beta cDNA molecule per two T cells was captured by template switching. Age-related changes in TCR beta repertoire diversity were measured in the study by deep sequencing normalized with unique cDNA molecular identifiers. The donors were split into four age groups: young (average 16 years), middle-aged (roughly 42), aged (about 56) and long-lived (about 82). To avoid experimental bias, donors of different ages were spread randomly across the sequencing lanes. For two donors (one aged 18 to 29 and one aged 80 or older), the study analyzed two additional independent replicas of 1 million unique cDNA reads from the same blood draw. What the study reported, not specific to this receptor: The CMV infection status of donors was not known, potentially confounding age-related changes in expanded clonotypes. Observed TCR beta diversity correlated strongly with the percentage of naive T cells measured by flow cytometry. As age increased, observed TCR beta diversity per million T cells dropped in a roughly linear way, and a significant reduction was already evident by age about 40. Compared with the aged group, the long-lived group had more naive CD4+ T cells, fewer expanded clones and increased TCR diversity, suggesting age selection. Because profiling used bulk unsorted PBMCs, naive and antigen-experienced compartments could not be compared conclusively. Total diversity estimates from one million sequenced T cells were considered lower bounds and underestimates.

The CDR1 and CDR2 encoded by the germline V gene (reference sequence) are SEHNR and FQNEAQ. The CDR3 measures 13 amino acids from cysteine to phenylalanine. Only the CDR3 portion is preserved as DNA: 39 bases, with reading frame beginning at the first base. V drops 4 bases and J drops 5 bases, leaving 11 bases in between. Libraries were made using 5' RACE. The listed sequencing device is Illumina HiSeq 2500. A second PCR of 7 to 11 cycles was performed with a sample-barcoded 5' primer and a J-beta primer mix. Each TCR beta cDNA molecule received a unique molecular identifier from a template-switch 5' adaptor carrying 12 random nucleotides. Each sample yielded at least 2.5 million CDR3-containing paired-end reads. First-strand cDNA synthesis was performed from all RNA using the Mint cDNA synthesis kit, with priming by a TRBC-specific oligonucleotide. All cDNA was treated with uracil-DNA glycosylase and then went through a first 18-cycle PCR with the universal primers M1SS and BC2_uni_R. In the authors' own workflow: For normalization, 1 million high-quality reads were randomly selected from each sample, with every read carrying a distinct molecular identifier. Reads sharing molecular identifiers were discarded rather than binned into consensus sequences. MiTCR, run with a Q25 quality threshold and the strictest error-elimination algorithm, handled CDR3 identification, clonotype clustering and error correction. Lower-bound total TCR beta diversity was estimated with a nonparametric unseen species model using Euler transformation. Starting from the raw public reads, TCRdb applied fastp trimming at Q25, assembled clones with MiXCR and retained in-frame beta chains. Each CDR3 protein appears once, grouped with its most common genes and DNA. The V and J calls and clone size come from TCRdb's table, not from the authors' own analysis. The table for this sample lists about 1.8 million distinct CDR3 sequences; about 50% of them were counted only once. The top ten constitute approximately 2% of the sample.

Systemically healthy Caucasian individuals from Russia, some 36 in total and aged about 6 to 95 years, were included as donors. Around 10 milliliters of peripheral blood were collected from each donor into EDTA-treated Vacutainer tubes. Ficoll-Paque density-gradient centrifugation was used to isolate PBMCs, with at least 6.5 million per sample. Total RNA was extracted from PBMCs with Trizol reagent, with at least 6 micrograms obtained per sample. For every donor, flow cytometry on a PBMC aliquot measured the percentage of naive CD45RAhigh/CD27high T cells. Notes on this clonotype: No antigen is known for it. One base away there is no much larger clone; base qualities are not given.

Input material: blood. The clonotype comes from a woman in her thirties or forties in good health. The chain is encoded by TRBV7-9 joined to TRBJ1-2; no D gene can be assigned with confidence. For the CDR3, the sequence is CASSSGRPYGYTF. The DNA sequence follows: TGTGCCAGCAGCTCCGGGAGGCCGTATGGCTACACCTTC. The reference TRBV7-9 and TRBJ1-2 proteins fill in what lies around the CDR3, so the full variable domain reads DTGVSQNPRHKITKRGQNVTFRCDPISEHNRLYWYRQTLGQGPEFLTYFQNEAQLEKSRLLSDRFSAERPKGSFSTLEIQRTEQGDSAMYLCASSSGRPYGYTFGSGTRLTVV.